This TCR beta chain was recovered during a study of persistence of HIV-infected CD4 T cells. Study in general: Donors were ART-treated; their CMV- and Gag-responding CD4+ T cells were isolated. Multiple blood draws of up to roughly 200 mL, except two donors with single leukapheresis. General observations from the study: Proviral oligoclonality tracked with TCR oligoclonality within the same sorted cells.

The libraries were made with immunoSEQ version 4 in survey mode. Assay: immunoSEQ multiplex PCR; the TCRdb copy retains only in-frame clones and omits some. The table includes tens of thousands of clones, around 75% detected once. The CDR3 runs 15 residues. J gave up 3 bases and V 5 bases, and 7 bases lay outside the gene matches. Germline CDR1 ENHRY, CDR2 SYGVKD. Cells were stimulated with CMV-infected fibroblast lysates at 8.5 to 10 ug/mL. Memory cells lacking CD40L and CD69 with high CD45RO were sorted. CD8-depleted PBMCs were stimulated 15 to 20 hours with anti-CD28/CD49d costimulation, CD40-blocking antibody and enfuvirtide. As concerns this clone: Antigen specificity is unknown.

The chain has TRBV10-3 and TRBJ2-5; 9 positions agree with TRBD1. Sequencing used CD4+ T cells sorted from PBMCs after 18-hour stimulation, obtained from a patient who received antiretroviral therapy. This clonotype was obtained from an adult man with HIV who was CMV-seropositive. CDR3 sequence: CAISSPWTGEETQYF. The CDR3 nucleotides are TGTGCCATCAGTTCTCCTTGGACAGGGGAAGAGACCCAGTACTTC.